Reported below is one T cell receptor beta chain. These data are taken from a study of cytomegalovirus exposure and HLA in healthy donors. Primers included in the PCR were 60 Vbeta and 13 Jbeta primers. Here immunoSEQ multiplex PCR was the method, and the copy in TCRdb shows in-frame clones only, minus some. The table includes around 150,000 clones, roughly 78% detected once. The CDR3 has 16 amino acids. V trimming: 4 bases; J trimming: 6 bases; junction bases outside the gene matches: 9. Germline V gene lookup returns CDR1 LGHNA and CDR2 YNFKEQ. This receptor was obtained from a man in his forties in good health and CMV-seronegative. What was sequenced was PBMCs. The chain is built from TRBV4-2 and TRBJ2-2; 9 bases agree with TRBD2. CDR3 in amino acids: CASSPIAGELAGELFF. The CDR3 nucleotides read TGTGCCAGCAGCCCCATAGCGGGAGAACTGGCCGGGGAGCTGTTTTTT.